A selection of T cell receptor beta chains follows, all from one sample in a study of beta chain features in type 1 diabetes. The table came from immunoSEQ multiplex PCR; TCRdb's copy has only in-frame clones and leaves some out. The sample includes about 140,000 clones, around 7% of them seen just once. Input material: central memory CD4+ T cells from blood. All receptors come from a woman younger than 45 in good health. Both conserved end residues are part of each CDR3. Each record gives: D gene, V gene, J gene, clone size, CDR3 protein, CDR3 DNA. A D gene is named only where the DNA matches it firmly. Size tells how often a clone was seen (once, few, many) or the class of an expanded clone, and some rows leave it out.

>-|TRBV2|TRBJ2-3|-
CASSERANTQYF
TGTGCCAGCAGTGAAAGAGCGAATACGCAGTATTTT
>TRBD2|TRBV19|TRBJ2-7|few
CASSPGGSYEQYF
TGTGCCAGTAGCCCGGGGGGCTCCTACGAGCAGTACTTC
>-|TRBV5-6|TRBJ1-1|many
CASSLLNTRGTEAFF
TGTGCCAGCAGCTTGCTCAACACCCGAGGCACTGAAGCTTTCTTT
>-|TRBV4-3|TRBJ1-5|few
CASSQAVNTPNQPQHF
TGCGCCAGCAGCCAAGCCGTTAACACCCCCAATCAGCCCCAGCATTTT
>TRBD1|TRBV30|TRBJ1-2|-
CAWSAFGQGDRYTF
TGTGCCTGGAGCGCATTCGGACAGGGGGATCGCTACACCTTC
>-|TRBV25-1|TRBJ2-6|-
CASIVRGSGANVLTF
TGTGCCAGTATTGTCAGGGGCTCTGGGGCCAACGTCCTGACTTTC
>-|TRBV4-3|TRBJ1-3|few
CASSQGDTSGNTIYF
TGCGCCAGCAGCCAAGGAGACACCTCTGGAAACACCATATATTTT
>TRBD1|TRBV28|TRBJ2-7|-
CASSLPGQGYEQYF
TGTGCCAGCAGCCTACCGGGACAGGGGTACGAGCAGTACTTC
>-|TRBV2|TRBJ2-1|-
CASSVRRSSYNEQFF
TGTGCCAGCAGTGTCAGGCGCAGCTCCTACAATGAGCAGTTCTTC
>TRBD1|TRBV6-1|TRBJ2-7|-
CASVPRGSSYEQYF
TGTGCCAGCGTACCCAGGGGGTCGAGCTACGAGCAGTACTTC
>-|TRBV18|TRBJ1-1|few
CASSRQGRADTEAFF
TGTGCCAGCTCACGTCAAGGGAGGGCGGACACTGAAGCTTTCTTT
>TRBD1|TRBV28|TRBJ2-3|few
CASSRGTATDTQYF
TGTGCCAGCAGTAGGGGGACAGCCACAGATACGCAGTATTTT
>TRBD2|TRBV4-2|TRBJ2-7|few
CASSLDGLAYEQYF
TGTGCCAGCAGCTTAGATGGACTAGCCTACGAGCAGTACTTC
>TRBD1|TRBV28|TRBJ1-5|-
CATLPSGTGIQPQHF
TGTGCGACCCTCCCATCCGGGACAGGGATTCAGCCCCAGCATTTT
>TRBD2|TRBV9|TRBJ2-2|few
CASSVDGRAVGELFF
TGTGCCAGCAGCGTAGACGGGAGGGCCGTCGGGGAGCTGTTTTTT
>TRBD1|TRBV5-1|TRBJ2-2|-
CASRTGTGYTGELFF
TGCGCCAGCAGAACCGGGACAGGGTACACCGGGGAGCTGTTTTTT
>TRBD1|TRBV7-3|TRBJ1-2|few
CASSLTGVGNNYGYTF
TGTGCCAGCAGCCTGACAGGGGTGGGAAATAACTATGGCTACACCTTC
>TRBD1|TRBV19|TRBJ2-2|-
CASSIFGQGKTGELFF
TGTGCCAGTAGTATTTTCGGACAGGGGAAGACCGGGGAGCTGTTTTTT
>-|TRBV30|TRBJ1-4|many
CAWNRRTNEKLFF
TGTGCCTGGAATCGTAGAACTAATGAAAAACTGTTTTTT
>TRBD1|TRBV7-3|TRBJ2-7|few
CASSPAPGQSYEQYF
TGTGCCAGCAGCCCAGCTCCGGGACAGAGCTACGAGCAGTACTTC
>TRBD1|TRBV4-3|TRBJ2-7|many
CASSQDLSQGAYEQYF
TGCGCCAGCAGCCAAGATCTTTCCCAGGGGGCCTACGAGCAGTACTTC
>TRBD1|TRBV7-2|TRBJ2-1|-
CASSLLGQGENEQFF
TGTGCCAGCAGCTTATTAGGGCAGGGGGAGAATGAGCAGTTCTTC
>TRBD1|TRBV5-6|TRBJ1-2|-
CASSSPDRAGYTF
TGTGCCAGCAGCTCGCCGGACAGGGCTGGCTACACCTTC
>-|TRBV9|TRBJ2-5|many
CASNRGLTQETQYF
TGTGCCAGCAACAGGGGACTGACCCAAGAGACCCAGTACTTC
>TRBD2|TRBV4-1|TRBJ2-1|-
CASSQDYLAGRVNEQFF
TGCGCCAGCAGCCAAGATTACTTAGCGGGACGAGTTAATGAGCAGTTCTTC
>TRBD2|TRBV2|TRBJ2-1|many
CASSGTRGFNEQFF
TGTGCCAGCAGCGGGACTAGGGGGTTCAATGAGCAGTTCTTC
>-|TRBV7-9|TRBJ1-1|many
CASREGTNTEAFF
TGTGCCAGCAGAGAGGGCACAAACACTGAAGCTTTCTTT
>-|TRBV6-6|TRBJ1-5|-
CAARGAVGGNQPQHF
TGTGCCGCACGGGGGGCAGTCGGCGGCAATCAGCCCCAGCATTTT
>TRBD2|TRBV6-1|TRBJ2-7|few
CASSLGTMGREQYF
TGTGCCAGCAGTCTTGGGACTATGGGTCGCGAGCAGTACTTC
>TRBD2|TRBV15|TRBJ2-4|many
CATSSPRGRAGGVAKNIQYF
TGTGCCACCAGCAGTCCCCGCGGGAGGGCCGGGGGAGTAGCCAAAAACATTCAGTACTTC
>TRBD2|TRBV2|TRBJ2-7|few
CASSFRGEGGYEQYF
TGTGCCAGCAGCTTTCGGGGGGAGGGAGGCTACGAGCAGTACTTC
>TRBD2|TRBV29-1|TRBJ2-7|-
CSVQPRTSGSPYEQYF
TGCAGCGTCCAACCCCGGACTAGCGGGAGCCCCTACGAGCAGTACTTC
>TRBD1|TRBV6-6|TRBJ2-7|-
CASSYSIDRAEQYF
TGTGCCAGCAGTTACTCTATAGACAGGGCCGAGCAGTACTTC
>-|TRBV28|TRBJ2-2|-
CASSFGGNTGELFF
TGTGCCAGCAGTTTCGGGGGAAACACCGGGGAGCTGTTTTTT
>TRBD1|TRBV11-2|TRBJ1-1|few
CASRRAGGNTEAFF
TGTGCCAGCAGGAGGGCAGGGGGGAACACTGAAGCTTTCTTT
>-|TRBV4-2|TRBJ1-3|-
CASSHQRGGVTGNTIYF
TGTGCCAGCAGCCACCAAAGGGGGGGAGTCACTGGAAACACCATATATTTT
>TRBD1|TRBV4-2|TRBJ2-5|-
CASSQDYRGHETQYF
TGTGCCAGCAGCCAAGATTACAGGGGGCATGAGACCCAGTACTTC
>TRBD2|TRBV14|TRBJ2-7|-
CASSQVTSGSWSYEQYF
TGTGCCAGCAGCCAAGTGACTAGCGGGAGTTGGTCCTACGAGCAGTACTTC
>TRBD1|TRBV4-3|TRBJ2-1|many
CASSQDPGDRDPNEQFF
TGCGCCAGCAGCCAAGATCCAGGTGACAGGGATCCAAATGAGCAGTTCTTC
>TRBD1|TRBV10-3|TRBJ2-7|many
CARQGAREQYF
TGTGCCAGACAGGGGGCGCGAGAGCAGTACTTC
>TRBD2|TRBV5-1|TRBJ2-5|few
CASSWGTGRYQETQYF
TGCGCCAGCAGCTGGGGGACCGGGAGGTACCAAGAGACCCAGTACTTC
>TRBD1|TRBV6-6|TRBJ1-2|-
CASSYGDRGDYGYTF
TGTGCCAGCAGTTACGGGGACAGGGGTGACTATGGCTACACCTTC
>-|TRBV9|TRBJ1-1|-
CASSQLVNTEAFF
TGTGCCAGCAGCCAACTAGTGAACACTGAAGCTTTCTTT
>-|TRBV7-2|TRBJ2-4|-
CASRGDSAKNIQYF
TGTGCCTCTCGCGGGGACTCGGCCAAAAACATTCAGTACTTC
>-|TRBV7-2|TRBJ1-5|-
CASSLDQGQPQHF
TGTGCCAGCAGCTTAGATCAGGGGCAGCCCCAGCATTTT
>TRBD2|TRBV10-3|TRBJ2-1|-
CAISEGASGSLNEQFF
TGTGCCATCAGTGAGGGGGCTAGCGGGAGCTTGAATGAGCAGTTCTTC
>-|TRBV7-2|TRBJ2-6|few
CASSKGVSVSGANVLTF
TGTGCCAGCAGCAAGGGGGTATCGGTTTCTGGGGCCAACGTCCTGACTTTC
>-|TRBV11-2|TRBJ2-6|many
CASSHRTGAGANVLTF
TGTGCCAGCAGTCATAGGACGGGAGCTGGGGCCAACGTCCTGACTTTC
>-|TRBV9|TRBJ2-2|few
CASSPQGQGTTGELFF
TGTGCCAGCAGCCCACAGGGCCAGGGGACCACCGGGGAGCTGTTTTTT
>-|TRBV10-3|TRBJ1-1|-
CAISGLTGINTEAFF
TGTGCCATCAGTGGGTTAACAGGGATCAACACTGAAGCTTTCTTT
>TRBD2|TRBV19|TRBJ2-5|-
CASSLGLADQETQYF
TGTGCCAGTAGTCTGGGACTAGCGGACCAAGAGACCCAGTACTTC
>TRBD2|TRBV11-1|TRBJ2-1|few
CASRPGLAGEGSYNEQFF
TGTGCCAGCAGACCCGGACTAGCGGGAGAGGGATCCTACAATGAGCAGTTCTTC
>-|TRBV11-2|TRBJ2-7|-
CASSLINEQYF
TGTGCCAGCAGCTTAATCAACGAGCAGTACTTC
>-|TRBV10-3|TRBJ1-1|many
CAIGTPPEAFF
TGTGCCATCGGGACACCCCCTGAAGCTTTCTTT
>TRBD2|TRBV7-3|TRBJ2-1|few
CASSLTSTSGSITYNEQFF
TGTGCCAGCAGCTTAACATCGACTAGCGGGAGTATCACCTACAATGAGCAGTTCTTC
>-|TRBV6-1|TRBJ2-1|few
CASSYRTQQFF
TGTGCCAGCAGTTACAGGACGCAGCAGTTCTTC
>TRBD1|TRBV7-9|TRBJ2-2|few
CASSERQGPGELFF
TGTGCCAGCAGCGAACGACAGGGCCCCGGGGAGCTGTTTTTT
>TRBD1|TRBV28|TRBJ1-2|-
CASSLGTGNYGYTF
TGTGCCAGCAGTTTGGGGACAGGGAACTATGGCTACACCTTC
>-|TRBV6-1|TRBJ2-7|few
CASRPWERTYEQYF
TGTGCCAGCAGGCCGTGGGAGAGGACCTACGAGCAGTACTTC